A selection of T cell receptor beta chains follows, all from one sample in a study of cytomegalovirus exposure and HLA in healthy donors. The protocol was immunoSEQ multiplex PCR, while the TCRdb copy is restricted to in-frame clones and leaves out a portion. Of 100,000 to 150,000 clones in the sample, around three quarters are singletons; the top ten hold around 13%. The material sequenced was PBMCs. The receptor source for this set is a woman aged 40 to 55 in good health and CMV-seropositive. Both conserved end residues are part of each CDR3. Each record gives: J gene, CDR3 length, V gene, D gene, clone size, CDR3 protein, CDR3 DNA. A D gene is named only where the DNA matches it firmly. Clone size is given for some rows only: seen once, a few or many times, or a class if the clone is expanded.

TRBJ1-1	14	TRBV29-1	TRBD1	NA	CSVTSGTGIPEAFF	TGCAGCGTGACTTCCGGGACAGGGATACCTGAAGCTTTCTTT
TRBJ1-5	19	TRBV6-1	NA	NA	CASSEIEILKTVGNQPQHF	TGTGCCAGCAGTGAAATCGAAATTTTAAAGACAGTCGGCAATCAGCCCCAGCATTTT
TRBJ1-1	15	TRBV6-5	NA	NA	CASSYSRGYGTEAFF	TGTGCCAGCAGTTACTCGAGAGGGTACGGCACTGAAGCTTTCTTT
TRBJ1-2	15	TRBV6-1	NA	few	CASSLQISTGGGYTF	TGTGCCAGCAGCCTCCAGATCTCCACGGGCGGGGGCTACACCTTC
TRBJ2-1	15	TRBV6-5	NA	NA	CASRSSGFYYNEQFF	TGTGCCAGCAGATCCAGCGGGTTCTACTACAATGAGCAGTTCTTC
TRBJ2-2	15	TRBV19	TRBD2	NA	CASTRTSGYTGELFF	TGTGCCAGTACTAGGACTAGCGGATACACCGGGGAGCTGTTTTTT
TRBJ2-3	15	TRBV6-4	NA	once	CASSDFSGPTDTQYF	TGTGCCAGCAGTGACTTTAGCGGCCCCACAGATACGCAGTATTTT
TRBJ1-4	14	TRBV27	NA	NA	CASSLEATNEKLFF	TGTGCCAGCAGTTTGGAGGCAACTAATGAAAAACTGTTTTTT
TRBJ1-5	16	TRBV6-1	NA	NA	CASSERVGRVRQPQHF	TGTGCCAGCAGTGAAAGGGTGGGGAGGGTGCGGCAGCCCCAGCATTTT
TRBJ1-4	14	TRBV5-5	NA	NA	CASSLGTGGEKLFF	TGTGCCAGCAGCTTGGGCACCGGAGGAGAAAAACTGTTTTTT
TRBJ2-4	16	TRBV5-1	TRBD1	NA	CASSPPRQGSKNIQYF	TGCGCCAGCAGCCCACCACGACAGGGCTCCAAAAACATTCAGTACTTC
TRBJ1-1	12	TRBV6-5	TRBD1	once	CASKQGGLGAFF	TGTGCCAGCAAACAGGGGGGGCTAGGAGCTTTCTTT
TRBJ1-2	16	TRBV5-1	NA	few	CASSRMGGQGFSGYTF	TGCGCCAGCAGCCGGATGGGGGGGCAGGGTTTCTCGGGCTACACCTTC
TRBJ1-1	14	TRBV10-3	NA	NA	CAIRLFRGIIEAFF	TGTGCCATCAGACTTTTCAGGGGAATCATTGAAGCTTTCTTT
TRBJ1-5	15	TRBV19	TRBD1	NA	CASSDRGIGNQPQHF	TGTGCCAGTAGCGACAGGGGGATAGGCAATCAGCCCCAGCATTTT
TRBJ2-5	19	TRBV28	TRBD2	once	CASSTIRAGGKLSGETQYF	TGTGCCAGCAGTACAATTCGAGCGGGAGGCAAGCTGAGTGGAGAGACCCAGTACTTC
TRBJ1-1	14	TRBV2	NA	NA	CASSPRSQNTEAFF	TGTGCCAGCAGTCCCAGGTCCCAGAACACTGAAGCTTTCTTT
TRBJ2-2	19	TRBV19	NA	NA	CASSIASFGGAVGSGELFF	TGTGCCAGTAGTATAGCTAGTTTTGGGGGCGCGGTTGGTTCCGGGGAGCTGTTTTTT
TRBJ2-7	15	TRBV27	TRBD2	NA	CASSPRAGGPLEQYF	TGTGCCAGCAGCCCCAGAGCGGGAGGGCCACTCGAGCAGTACTTC
TRBJ1-5	14	TRBV28	NA	NA	CASNFPGRNQPQHF	TGTGCCAGCAATTTCCCAGGGCGCAATCAGCCCCAGCATTTT
TRBJ2-3	14	TRBV9	TRBD1	NA	CASSSGQGRDTQYF	TGTGCCAGCAGCTCGGGACAGGGCAGAGATACGCAGTATTTT
TRBJ1-1	13	TRBV7-2	NA	NA	CASSSTGGAEAFF	TGTGCCAGCAGCTCGACCGGAGGGGCTGAAGCTTTCTTT
TRBJ1-2	17	TRBV2	NA	NA	CASSETFGRVQDYGYTF	TGTGCCAGCAGTGAAACGTTTGGGAGGGTACAGGACTATGGCTACACCTTC
TRBJ2-2	15	TRBV9	TRBD2	NA	CASSASGKTTGELFF	TGTGCCAGCAGTGCCAGCGGGAAAACCACCGGGGAGCTGTTTTTT